These T cell receptor beta chains were read from a single sample in a study of blood T cells in healthy people across ages. TCRdb recomputed calls from the 5' RACE reads with MiXCR, one row per CDR3 protein. The sample yields approximately 1,700,000 distinct CDR3 sequences, roughly two fifths seen once. The sample consisted of blood. The source of these receptors is a human donor in good health. CDR3s include the opening cysteine and the closing phenylalanine or tryptophan. Fields, in order: J gene, V gene, D gene, clone size, CDR3 DNA, CDR3 protein. D genes are given only for firm matches. Clone size appears in some rows only: once, few, many, or a class for an expanded clone.

j_gene: TRBJ2-5; v_gene: TRBV5-1; d_gene: NA; abundance: few; CDR3nt: TGCGCCAGCAGCTCTTCCACAGGGTTTGAGGAGACCCAGTACTTC; CDR3aa: CASSSSTGFEETQYF
j_gene: TRBJ2-7; v_gene: TRBV7-9; d_gene: TRBD1; abundance: NA; CDR3nt: TGTGCCAGCAGCTCCCGGACAGGGGGCCTTTTTTACGAGCAGTACTTC; CDR3aa: CASSSRTGGLFYEQYF
j_gene: TRBJ2-4; v_gene: TRBV20-1; d_gene: TRBD1; abundance: NA; CDR3nt: TGCAGTGCTAGAGATGGCCAGGGGGCGAACATTCAGTACTTC; CDR3aa: CSARDGQGANIQYF
j_gene: TRBJ2-5; v_gene: TRBV20-1; d_gene: TRBD2; abundance: NA; CDR3nt: TGCAGTGCTAGGGCGGGACTAGGGAATGGAGAGACCCAGTACTTC; CDR3aa: CSARAGLGNGETQYF
j_gene: TRBJ2-4; v_gene: TRBV7-2; d_gene: TRBD2; abundance: many; CDR3nt: TGTGCCAGCAGCTCCGATAGCGGGGCGGTGGGGAACATTCAGTACTTC; CDR3aa: CASSSDSGAVGNIQYF
j_gene: TRBJ1-4; v_gene: TRBV5-1; d_gene: NA; abundance: once; CDR3nt: TGCGCCAGCAGCTTGGGCCAAGAGTCCGAAAAACTGTTTTTT; CDR3aa: CASSLGQESEKLFF
j_gene: TRBJ1-4; v_gene: TRBV29-1; d_gene: NA; abundance: NA; CDR3nt: TGCAGCGTTGGCAGGGACGAAAAACTGTTTTTT; CDR3aa: CSVGRDEKLFF
j_gene: TRBJ2-5; v_gene: TRBV25-1; d_gene: TRBD2; abundance: NA; CDR3nt: TGTGCCAGCAGTGAAGAGCGGGGGGAAGAGACCCGGTACTTC; CDR3aa: CASSEERGEETRYF
j_gene: TRBJ1-4; v_gene: TRBV5-6; d_gene: NA; abundance: few; CDR3nt: TGTGCCAGCAGTCGTAGCGCCCGTCGGGAAACTAATGAAAAACTGTTTTTT; CDR3aa: CASSRSARRETNEKLFF
j_gene: TRBJ1-1; v_gene: TRBV10-2; d_gene: NA; abundance: NA; CDR3nt: TGCGCCAGCAGCCCCGCGACAGTCGTTCGTGAAGCTTTCTTT; CDR3aa: CASSPATVVREAFF
j_gene: TRBJ1-1; v_gene: TRBV7-8; d_gene: NA; abundance: NA; CDR3nt: TGTGCCAGCAGCTTGAAGGGTAACTCGGCTGAAGCTTTCTTT; CDR3aa: CASSLKGNSAEAFF
j_gene: TRBJ2-1; v_gene: TRBV28; d_gene: NA; abundance: NA; CDR3nt: TGTGCCAGCAGCCCCCCCAGGAGGAGCAGGGGCTGGGGTGAGCAGTTCTTC; CDR3aa: CASSPPRRSRGWGEQFF
j_gene: TRBJ1-2; v_gene: TRBV28; d_gene: TRBD1; abundance: few; CDR3nt: TGTGCCAGCAGTACAACAACTGGACAGGGGTCCTATGGCTACACCTTC; CDR3aa: CASSTTTGQGSYGYTF
j_gene: TRBJ2-4; v_gene: TRBV3-1; d_gene: TRBD1; abundance: NA; CDR3nt: TGTGCCAGCAGCCCGACGGGGACAGGGGAATGGGAGCAGTACTTC; CDR3aa: CASSPTGTGEWEQYF
j_gene: TRBJ2-1; v_gene: TRBV6-2/TRBV6-3; d_gene: TRBD2; abundance: many; CDR3nt: TGTGCCAGCAGTCGACTAGCGGGGGCGGGTGAGCAGTTCTTC; CDR3aa: CASSRLAGAGEQFF
j_gene: TRBJ2-3; v_gene: TRBV7-2; d_gene: TRBD1; abundance: NA; CDR3nt: TGTGCCAGCAGCTTAGGAGGACCGACAGGGACCCTGGATACGCAGTATTTT; CDR3aa: CASSLGGPTGTLDTQYF
j_gene: TRBJ2-3; v_gene: TRBV4-3; d_gene: NA; abundance: NA; CDR3nt: TGCGCCAGCAGCCGGTGGTCCTTCGGTAGTGGCACAGATACGCAGTATTTT; CDR3aa: CASSRWSFGSGTDTQYF
j_gene: TRBJ1-5; v_gene: TRBV15; d_gene: NA; abundance: NA; CDR3nt: TGTGCCACCAGCAGAGATCGGCCGCCCCAGCATTTT; CDR3aa: CATSRDRPPQHF
j_gene: TRBJ1-6; v_gene: TRBV20-1; d_gene: TRBD1; abundance: NA; CDR3nt: TGCAGTGCTAGGGTGGGGACAGTTAATTCACCCCTCCACTTT; CDR3aa: CSARVGTVNSPLHF
j_gene: TRBJ1-2; v_gene: TRBV4-3; d_gene: NA; abundance: NA; CDR3nt: TGCGCCAGCAGCCAAGAAGCAGGAAATTATAATGGCTACACCTTC; CDR3aa: CASSQEAGNYNGYTF
j_gene: TRBJ2-1; v_gene: TRBV5-6; d_gene: NA; abundance: few; CDR3nt: TGTGCCAGCAGCTTGTTGGGTTTCGAACATACTTCCTACAATGAGCAGTTCTTC; CDR3aa: CASSLLGFEHTSYNEQFF
j_gene: TRBJ1-1; v_gene: TRBV7-9; d_gene: NA; abundance: NA; CDR3nt: TGTGCCAGCAGCATAGGGTGGTTGGGCACTGAAGCTTTCTTT; CDR3aa: CASSIGWLGTEAFF
j_gene: TRBJ2-7; v_gene: TRBV7-2; d_gene: NA; abundance: once; CDR3nt: TGTGCCAGCAGCTCAGCTCCGGGGCCCTACGAGCAGTACTTC; CDR3aa: CASSSAPGPYEQYF
j_gene: TRBJ1-5; v_gene: TRBV20-1; d_gene: NA; abundance: NA; CDR3nt: TGCAGTGCTAGAGAAGGGTTTGAGGGTCAGCCCCAGCATTTT; CDR3aa: CSAREGFEGQPQHF
j_gene: TRBJ1-2; v_gene: TRBV20-1; d_gene: NA; abundance: NA; CDR3nt: TGCAGTGCTGGCGACAGTCTCACCCCTAATGGCTACACCTTC; CDR3aa: CSAGDSLTPNGYTF
j_gene: TRBJ2-7; v_gene: TRBV4-3; d_gene: NA; abundance: few; CDR3nt: TGCGCCAGCAGCCCCTACGGACAGTCCTACGAGCAGTACTTC; CDR3aa: CASSPYGQSYEQYF
j_gene: TRBJ1-2; v_gene: TRBV4-3; d_gene: TRBD1; abundance: few; CDR3nt: TGCGCCAGCAGCCAAGATCCGGGACAGGGAGATGGCTACACCTTC; CDR3aa: CASSQDPGQGDGYTF
j_gene: TRBJ1-1; v_gene: TRBV10-3; d_gene: TRBD1; abundance: NA; CDR3nt: TGTGCCATCACCCGTACAGGGGCCCGGGAGACTGAAGCTTTCTTT; CDR3aa: CAITRTGARETEAFF
j_gene: TRBJ2-1; v_gene: TRBV4-2; d_gene: TRBD2; abundance: few; CDR3nt: TGTGCCAGCAGCCGAGCCGGGACTAGTGACAATGAGCAGTTCTTC; CDR3aa: CASSRAGTSDNEQFF
j_gene: TRBJ2-7; v_gene: TRBV19; d_gene: NA; abundance: NA; CDR3nt: TGTGCCAGTAGTATAGCGGGGGGCGACTACGAGCAGTACTTC; CDR3aa: CASSIAGGDYEQYF
j_gene: TRBJ2-4; v_gene: TRBV28; d_gene: TRBD1; abundance: NA; CDR3nt: TGTGCCAGCAGTTTCGCCATGACAGGGGGCATTCAGTACTTC; CDR3aa: CASSFAMTGGIQYF
j_gene: TRBJ1-2; v_gene: TRBV6-6; d_gene: NA; abundance: NA; CDR3nt: TGTGCCGTTCGGGGGGAAAAAAGCTATGGCTACACCTTC; CDR3aa: CAVRGEKSYGYTF
j_gene: TRBJ2-7; v_gene: TRBV7-2; d_gene: NA; abundance: NA; CDR3nt: TGTGCCAGCAGCTTAGCTTTGCGGGGGCGCTACGAGCAGTACTTC; CDR3aa: CASSLALRGRYEQYF
j_gene: TRBJ1-1; v_gene: TRBV5-1; d_gene: TRBD1; abundance: NA; CDR3nt: TGCGCCAGCAGCCCGACAGGGGGCTGGACTGAAGCTTTCTTT; CDR3aa: CASSPTGGWTEAFF
j_gene: TRBJ2-7; v_gene: TRBV2; d_gene: NA; abundance: NA; CDR3nt: TGTGCCAGCAGTGACCCCCCGAAAGGGGCGGACTACGAGCAGTACTTC; CDR3aa: CASSDPPKGADYEQYF
j_gene: TRBJ2-7; v_gene: TRBV7-2; d_gene: NA; abundance: few; CDR3nt: TGTGTCAGCAGCTTCTTGGACTACGAGCAGTACTTC; CDR3aa: CVSSFLDYEQYF
j_gene: TRBJ2-3; v_gene: TRBV7-9; d_gene: NA; abundance: NA; CDR3nt: TGTGCCAGCAGCTCAGAGACAGCTAAGACGTATTTT; CDR3aa: CASSSETAKTYF